This is a list of T cell receptor beta chains from one sample in a study of beta chain features in type 1 diabetes. Here immunoSEQ multiplex PCR was the method, and the copy in TCRdb shows in-frame clones only, minus some. The profile shows about 110,000 clones, roughly 40% of them singletons. Input material: stem cell memory CD4+ T cells from blood. These receptors were collected from a woman under 30 in good health. The CDR3 runs from the conserved cysteine through the conserved F or W. Each record gives: clone size, V gene, D gene, J gene, CDR3 DNA, CDR3 protein. The D gene is left open where the match is weak. Rows give clone size only sometimes, using once, few, many, or a class for an expanded clone.

abundance: once; v_gene: TRBV7-8; d_gene: -; j_gene: TRBJ2-1; CDR3nt: TGTGCCAGCAGCCCAAGGGGCGGAGGGAACAATGAGCAGTTCTTC; CDR3aa: CASSPRGGGNNEQFF
abundance: -; v_gene: TRBV28; d_gene: TRBD1; j_gene: TRBJ1-2; CDR3nt: TGTGCCAGCACTTCGGACAGGGGCCGAATTAACTATGGCTACACCTTC; CDR3aa: CASTSDRGRINYGYTF
abundance: -; v_gene: TRBV7-9; d_gene: TRBD2; j_gene: TRBJ2-1; CDR3nt: TGTGCCAGCAGCTACCGACTAGCGGGGTACAATGAGCAGTTCTTC; CDR3aa: CASSYRLAGYNEQFF
abundance: -; v_gene: TRBV9; d_gene: TRBD2; j_gene: TRBJ2-1; CDR3nt: TGTGCCAGCAGCGTAGCTTGGTCAGGTGCGGGAGCTTACTCCTACAATGAGCAGTTCTTC; CDR3aa: CASSVAWSGAGAYSYNEQFF
abundance: -; v_gene: TRBV6-4; d_gene: TRBD2; j_gene: TRBJ2-1; CDR3nt: TGTGCCAGCAGTGACTCCCGGACTAGCGGGAGTCCCTTCAATGAGCAGTTCTTC; CDR3aa: CASSDSRTSGSPFNEQFF
abundance: -; v_gene: TRBV27; d_gene: TRBD1; j_gene: TRBJ1-2; CDR3nt: TGTGCCAGCAGTTTATCGTACAGGGGCTCGGATGGCTACACCTTC; CDR3aa: CASSLSYRGSDGYTF
abundance: few; v_gene: TRBV30; d_gene: TRBD2; j_gene: TRBJ2-1; CDR3nt: TGTGCCTGGAGTGGACTAGCGGGGGGTTACAATGAGCAGTTCTTC; CDR3aa: CAWSGLAGGYNEQFF
abundance: -; v_gene: TRBV28; d_gene: -; j_gene: TRBJ2-5; CDR3nt: TGTGCCAGCAGTTTATGGGACCTGTTCGGACAGATTCAAGAGACCCAGTACTTC; CDR3aa: CASSLWDLFGQIQETQYF
abundance: few; v_gene: TRBV7-3; d_gene: -; j_gene: TRBJ2-6; CDR3nt: TGTGCCAGCAGCCCGTTCGGTTACTCTGGGGCCAACGTCCTGACTTTC; CDR3aa: CASSPFGYSGANVLTF
abundance: -; v_gene: TRBV9; d_gene: -; j_gene: TRBJ1-2; CDR3nt: TGTGCCAGCAGCGTAGTTCCCACAGGGCCAGCAATTGGCTACACCTTC; CDR3aa: CASSVVPTGPAIGYTF
abundance: few; v_gene: TRBV7-9; d_gene: -; j_gene: TRBJ2-3; CDR3nt: TGTGCCAGCAGCTTAAGGAATAAGGGGGTGCGCACAGATACGCAGTATTTT; CDR3aa: CASSLRNKGVRTDTQYF
abundance: -; v_gene: TRBV5-6; d_gene: -; j_gene: TRBJ2-1; CDR3nt: TGTGCCAGCAGCTACGACTATGAGCAGTTCTTC; CDR3aa: CASSYDYEQFF
abundance: -; v_gene: TRBV27; d_gene: -; j_gene: TRBJ2-2; CDR3nt: TGTGCCAGCAGTCTTGAGTGGTACGCCGGGGAGCTGTTTTTT; CDR3aa: CASSLEWYAGELFF
abundance: once; v_gene: TRBV6-5; d_gene: TRBD2; j_gene: TRBJ2-7; CDR3nt: TGTGCCAGCAGTTCCAGCGGGAGGAGCTCCTACGAGCAGTACTTC; CDR3aa: CASSSSGRSSYEQYF
abundance: -; v_gene: TRBV14; d_gene: -; j_gene: TRBJ2-1; CDR3nt: TGTGCCAGCAGCTCTCCCACAGGGGGGGTGACCTACAATGAGCAGTTCTTC; CDR3aa: CASSSPTGGVTYNEQFF
abundance: -; v_gene: TRBV20-1; d_gene: -; j_gene: TRBJ1-2; CDR3nt: TGCAGTGCCTATCCGTTGCGGGTGATCACCTTC; CDR3aa: CSAYPLRVITF
abundance: -; v_gene: TRBV15; d_gene: -; j_gene: TRBJ1-5; CDR3nt: TGTGCCACCAGCAGAGTAGGGGGGGCTAGCAATCAGCCCCAGCATTTT; CDR3aa: CATSRVGGASNQPQHF
abundance: -; v_gene: TRBV30; d_gene: -; j_gene: TRBJ2-1; CDR3nt: TGTGCCTGGACCGGGACTGGGGATGAGCAGTTCTTC; CDR3aa: CAWTGTGDEQFF
abundance: few; v_gene: TRBV2; d_gene: -; j_gene: TRBJ2-7; CDR3nt: TGTGCCAGCAGTCCTCTGGGGCGGGAATCCTACGAGCAGTACTTC; CDR3aa: CASSPLGRESYEQYF
abundance: few; v_gene: TRBV29-1; d_gene: -; j_gene: TRBJ1-4; CDR3nt: TGCAGCGTTGTAAGCGAGGCTAATGAAAAACTGTTTTTT; CDR3aa: CSVVSEANEKLFF
abundance: -; v_gene: TRBV25-1; d_gene: TRBD1; j_gene: TRBJ1-2; CDR3nt: TGTGCCAGCAGTTCCCGGACAGGCGGCTATGGCTACACCTTC; CDR3aa: CASSSRTGGYGYTF
abundance: -; v_gene: TRBV7-8; d_gene: TRBD1; j_gene: TRBJ1-2; CDR3nt: TGTGCCAGCAGCTTAGCAGGGGGCGCTTATGGCTACACCTTC; CDR3aa: CASSLAGGAYGYTF
abundance: -; v_gene: TRBV19; d_gene: TRBD1; j_gene: TRBJ1-5; CDR3nt: TGTGCCAGTAGTATGACCCGGACAGGGGGCGGTCAGCCCCAGCATTTT; CDR3aa: CASSMTRTGGGQPQHF
abundance: -; v_gene: TRBV20-1; d_gene: TRBD2; j_gene: TRBJ2-1; CDR3nt: TGCAGTGCTAGGACTAGCGTTAAGCAGTTCTTC; CDR3aa: CSARTSVKQFF
abundance: -; v_gene: TRBV30; d_gene: -; j_gene: TRBJ1-2; CDR3nt: TGTGCCTGGAGGTGGAGGGTTAACTATGGCTACACCTTC; CDR3aa: CAWRWRVNYGYTF
abundance: -; v_gene: TRBV5-1; d_gene: TRBD2; j_gene: TRBJ2-7; CDR3nt: TGCGCCAGCAGCTTGGCAGCTAGCGGGCTTTCCTACGAGCAGTACTTC; CDR3aa: CASSLAASGLSYEQYF
abundance: few; v_gene: TRBV5-5; d_gene: -; j_gene: TRBJ2-5; CDR3nt: TGTGCCAGCAGCCCCGCAGGTCTTGGGGCTGGGGAGACCCAGTACTTC; CDR3aa: CASSPAGLGAGETQYF
abundance: once; v_gene: TRBV30; d_gene: TRBD2; j_gene: TRBJ2-3; CDR3nt: TGTGCCTGGAGTTCGGGGACTAGCGGGAACTCGGGTACGCAGTATTTT; CDR3aa: CAWSSGTSGNSGTQYF
abundance: -; v_gene: TRBV4-2; d_gene: -; j_gene: TRBJ2-7; CDR3nt: TGTGCCAGCAGCCAGGCAGGGGCCGATTCCTACGAGCAGTACTTC; CDR3aa: CASSQAGADSYEQYF
abundance: -; v_gene: TRBV18; d_gene: TRBD1; j_gene: TRBJ2-5; CDR3nt: TGTGCCAGCTCACCGACTAGGACAGGGGGAAGTATGGAGACCCAGTACTTC; CDR3aa: CASSPTRTGGSMETQYF
abundance: -; v_gene: TRBV7-9; d_gene: TRBD1; j_gene: TRBJ1-4; CDR3nt: TGTGCCAGCAGCTTAGCGGGACAGGGGGATGAAAAACTGTTTTTT; CDR3aa: CASSLAGQGDEKLFF
abundance: -; v_gene: TRBV7-9; d_gene: TRBD2; j_gene: TRBJ2-7; CDR3nt: TGTGCCAGCAGCGCCCAATCCGGGACTAGCGGGGAGCAGTACTTC; CDR3aa: CASSAQSGTSGEQYF
abundance: -; v_gene: TRBV30; d_gene: -; j_gene: TRBJ2-1; CDR3nt: TGTGCCTCAGCAGGATCGTTCCTAAATGAGCAGTTCTTC; CDR3aa: CASAGSFLNEQFF
abundance: -; v_gene: TRBV14; d_gene: TRBD1; j_gene: TRBJ2-7; CDR3nt: TGTGCCAGCAGCCGGGACAGGGTCTCTCGGAGCAACTTC; CDR3aa: CASSRDRVSRSNF
abundance: -; v_gene: TRBV4-1; d_gene: TRBD2; j_gene: TRBJ2-3; CDR3nt: TGCGCCAGCAGCCAAGATGGAGTAGCGGGAGCGAGCACAGATACGCAGTATTTT; CDR3aa: CASSQDGVAGASTDTQYF
abundance: few; v_gene: TRBV30; d_gene: -; j_gene: TRBJ1-1; CDR3nt: TGTGCCTGGAAGGGGGTGGCAAACACTGAAGCTTTCTTT; CDR3aa: CAWKGVANTEAFF
abundance: few; v_gene: TRBV28; d_gene: -; j_gene: TRBJ2-3; CDR3nt: TGTGCCAGTTTATCGGATACGCAGTATTTT; CDR3aa: CASLSDTQYF
abundance: few; v_gene: TRBV29-1; d_gene: TRBD2; j_gene: TRBJ2-3; CDR3nt: TGCAGCGTTGTACGGCTAGCGGGAGCTGATACGCAGTATTTT; CDR3aa: CSVVRLAGADTQYF
abundance: -; v_gene: TRBV7-3; d_gene: TRBD2; j_gene: TRBJ2-1; CDR3nt: TGTGCCAGCAGCGGTAGGCTAGCGGGAGGGGATGAGCAGTTCTTC; CDR3aa: CASSGRLAGGDEQFF
abundance: few; v_gene: TRBV5-4; d_gene: -; j_gene: TRBJ2-1; CDR3nt: TGTGCCAGCAGCTCCGGTCGCAGGACGGGGGTGAGTGAGCAGTTCTTC; CDR3aa: CASSSGRRTGVSEQFF
abundance: few; v_gene: TRBV4-3; d_gene: TRBD1; j_gene: TRBJ2-2; CDR3nt: TGCGCCAGCAGTTATGGACAGGGACGGGAGCTGTTTTTT; CDR3aa: CASSYGQGRELFF
abundance: -; v_gene: TRBV25-1; d_gene: TRBD2; j_gene: TRBJ2-1; CDR3nt: TGTGCCAGCAGCGGACTAGCGGAGCAGTTCTTC; CDR3aa: CASSGLAEQFF
abundance: few; v_gene: TRBV5-1; d_gene: -; j_gene: TRBJ2-3; CDR3nt: TGCGCCAGCAGCCCGACTTCTAGCACAGATACGCAGTATTTT; CDR3aa: CASSPTSSTDTQYF
abundance: -; v_gene: TRBV27; d_gene: -; j_gene: TRBJ2-7; CDR3nt: TGTGCCAGCAGTTACCAGGGGCGACTAAACTACGAGCAGTACTTC; CDR3aa: CASSYQGRLNYEQYF
abundance: -; v_gene: TRBV7-9; d_gene: -; j_gene: TRBJ2-7; CDR3nt: TGTGCCAGCAGCCCTGGACAGTACTATACCTACGAGCAGTACTTC; CDR3aa: CASSPGQYYTYEQYF
abundance: -; v_gene: TRBV4-3; d_gene: -; j_gene: TRBJ2-7; CDR3nt: TGCGCCAGCAGCCAAGATGCGTCCGAGCAGTACTTC; CDR3aa: CASSQDASEQYF
abundance: few; v_gene: TRBV6-6; d_gene: TRBD1; j_gene: TRBJ2-1; CDR3nt: TGTGCCAGCAGTCAACCGGGACAGGGATACAATGAGCAGTTCTTC; CDR3aa: CASSQPGQGYNEQFF